This T cell receptor (beta chain) emerged from a study of shared clonotypes between healthy human individuals. Whole-study context: The donor group consisted of two women and a few men, aged 18 to 49.

CD45RO negativity and positive selection for CCR7 defined naive CD8 cells, a population that excluded terminally differentiated effector memory CD45RA+ cells. Clones were sequenced by immunoSEQ multiplex PCR, and TCRdb holds only the in-frame ones, with some missing. Among roughly 2,000,000 clones listed, about 95% were seen once. Between the trimmed V and J ends, which lost 8 bases and 6 bases, there was a span of 12 bases. The germline V gene has CDR1 PRHDT and CDR2 FYEKMQ (reference sequence). The CDR3 covers 12 residues. Material for sequencing was naive CD8+ T cells sorted from blood. The J gene is TRBJ2-3, the V gene TRBV13, with D perhaps TRBD2 (5 bases). The receptor comes from a man aged 18 to 29 in good health. CDR3 region: CASSGVEDTQYF. The CDR3 DNA reads as TGTGCCAGCTCCGGGGTTGAGGATACGCAGTATTTT. Full variable domain (rest looked up from reference TRBV13 and TRBJ2-3): AAGVIQSPRHLIKEKRETATLKCYPIPRHDTVYWYQQGPGQDPQFLISFYEKMQSDKGSIPDRFSAQQFSDYHSELNMSSLELGDSALYFCASSGVEDTQYFGPGTRLTVL.